A single sample is the source of the 28 T cell receptor beta chains below, sequenced in a study of synovial regulatory T cells in juvenile arthritis. The repertoire was sequenced with immunoSEQ multiplex PCR; TCRdb's copy has only in-frame clones and lacks some. The sample includes over 7,500 clones. These receptors lack a known antigen. Study-wide findings and caveats: TCR diversity was lower in inflammation-associated blood Treg cells than in other blood Treg cells.

Sequencing was performed on Treg cells from blood. Subset in this sample: HLA-DR+ inflammation-associated blood Treg cells. Every receptor here comes from a donor aged 2-35 years with juvenile idiopathic arthritis.

The chain couples TRBV7-8 to TRBJ2-7; there is no DNA to check the TCRdb D call of TRBD2. The length of the CDR3 is 13 residues. The DNA sequence is not available. Germline values: CDR1 SGHVS, CDR2 FQNEAQ. CDR3 sequence reads: CASRTAGLYEQYF. Complete variable domain (other parts from reference TRBV7-8 and TRBJ2-7): GAGVSQSPRYKVAKRGQDVALRCDPISGHVSLFWYQQALGQGPEFLTYFQNEAQLDKSGLPSDRFFAERPEGSVSTLKIQRTQQEDSAVYLCASRTAGLYEQYFGPGTRLTVT.

This chain connects TRBV5-1 to TRBJ1-3; TCRdb's D call of TRBD1 is untestable without DNA. This CDR3 has 15 amino acids. No coding sequence is recorded. Germline V gene sequence: CDR1 SGHRS, CDR2 YFSETQ. CDR3 amino acids: CASSLGQASGNTIYF.

This chain joins TRBV4-1 and TRBJ1-5. Germline values: CDR1 MGHRA, CDR2 YSYEKL. CDR3 length equals 17 residues. The DNA is not on file. The CDR3 spells CASSQEGGAWSNQPQHF.

V usage is TRBV5-4 and J usage is TRBJ2-7; TCRdb's D call, TRBD1, is unchecked because there is no DNA. Germline CDR1 and CDR2: SGHNT and YYREEE (reference sequence). The CDR3 spans 13 residues. Only the protein is available. The CDR3 loop reads CASRQDFVDEQYF. Full variable domain (remainder filled in from reference TRBV5-4 and TRBJ2-7): ETGVTQSPTHLIKTRGQQVTLRCSSQSGHNTVSWYQQALGQGPQFIFQYYREEENGRGNFPPRFSGLQFPNYSSELNVNALELDDSALYLCASRQDFVDEQYFGPGTRLTVT.

V gene TRBV4-3 combines with J gene TRBJ1-1; the D call of TRBD1 rests on TCRdb alone, since no DNA is present to check it. CDR1 and CDR2 (germline): LGHNA, YSLEER. The CDR3 is made up of 16 amino acids. DNA for this receptor is not on file. CDR3 amino acids: CASSQSDRYGNTEAFF.

The J gene is TRBJ2-3, the V gene TRBV18; TCRdb lists TRBD1, though no DNA is available to test this call. Germline assignment: CDR1 KGHSH and CDR2 LQKENI. The CDR3 is made up of 14 amino acids. DNA is not recorded here. The CDR3 spells CASSATGGTDTQYF.

This clone ranks as medium-sized in terms of frequency. The chain carries TRBV28 and TRBJ1-3. The CDR3 contains 15 residues. This entry has no DNA. The germline V gene has CDR1 MDHEN and CDR2 SYDVKM. CDR3: CASSDPRGRMDTIYF.

This clone is identified as medium-sized from frequency. The chain carries TRBV28 and TRBJ1-4; as DNA is missing, the TRBD1 call by TCRdb cannot be tested. Germline CDR1 reads MDHEN; CDR2 reads SYDVKM. The CDR3 is 13 residues long. DNA was not recorded. CDR3 protein: CASFGQGLEKLFF.

CDR3 sequence reads: CASSQRPPLAGSTDTQYF. This sequence joins TRBV4-3 and TRBJ2-3; the TRBD2 assignment by TCRdb is unverifiable without DNA. The CDR3 contains 18 residues. The DNA is not on file. CDR1 and CDR2 from the germline V gene are LGHNA and YSLEER.

V and J are TRBV4-1 and TRBJ2-3; there is no DNA to check the TCRdb D call of TRBD1. The CDR3 consists of 17 residues. No DNA appears here. Germline V gives CDR1 MGHRA, CDR2 YSYEKL. The chain's CDR3 is CASSLRSGTGGTDTQYF.

The gene calls are TRBV6-5 and TRBJ2-7; with no DNA, the TCRdb D assignment of TRBD1 cannot be verified. Germline values: CDR1 MNHEY, CDR2 SVGAGI. The length of the CDR3 is 10 residues. The record lacks a DNA sequence. The CDR3 region is CARQGYEQYF.

The V call is TRBV29-1, the J call TRBJ1-1; absent DNA, TCRdb's TRBD1 call cannot be checked. The CDR3 length is 13 residues. No nucleotide data were recorded. Germline lookup yields CDR1 SQVTM and CDR2 ANQGSEA. The CDR3 here is CSVGGAGTVEAFF.

The chain joins TRBV5-1 to TRBJ1-1; TCRdb proposes TRBD1, but this gene call is untestable without DNA. The germline gives CDR1 SGHRS, CDR2 YFSETQ. There are 13 residues in the CDR3. DNA is not recorded here. Here the CDR3 reads CASSLLGQTEAFF.

V usage is TRBV7-8 and J usage is TRBJ2-7; TCRdb's D call, TRBD1, is unchecked because there is no DNA. Germline CDR1 is SGHVS and CDR2 is FQNEAQ. There are 15 residues in the CDR3. Only the protein is on record. CDR3 sequence reads: CASSSGQGAFHEQYF.

This chain connects TRBV30 to TRBJ2-6. CDR3 length: 14 residues. The DNA is unrecorded. Germline values: CDR1 GTSNPN, CDR2 SVGIG (reference sequence). The CDR3 is CAWSWGTGANVLTF.

This chain connects TRBV9 to TRBJ2-5; no DNA is available, so the TRBD1 call from TCRdb remains unchecked. CDR3 length: 16 amino acids. Only the protein sequence is given. Germline V gene sequence: CDR1 SGDLS, CDR2 YYNGEE. This CDR3 is CASSVAPTGSQETQYF.

This clone is medium-sized (0.01 to 0.1%) by frequency. The chain carries TRBV5-3 and TRBJ1-3. TRBV5-3 counts as an open reading frame of uncertain function. The CDR3 has 14 amino acids. No DNA appears here. CDR3 region: CARSLLVGGNTIYF.

The chain is built from TRBV6-4 and TRBJ2-6; TCRdb's D call, TRBD1, is unchecked because there is no DNA. The CDR3 contains 15 residues. Nucleotide data are not available. Germline V gene lookup returns CDR1 MRHNA and CDR2 SNTAGT. This chain's CDR3 is CASSDQGAGANVLTF.

This chain uses TRBV30 with TRBJ1-2; TCRdb lists TRBD1, though no DNA is available to test this call. Germline assignment: CDR1 GTSNPN and CDR2 SVGIG (reference sequence). This CDR3 contains 14 residues. DNA is not on record. The CDR3 reads CAWTQQVPLTGYTF. Based on the CDR3 plus reference TRBV30 and TRBJ1-2, the full variable domain is SQTIHQWPATLVQPVGSPLSLECTVEGTSNPNLYWYRQAAGRGLQLLFYSVGIGQISSEVPQNLSASRPQDRQFILSSKKLLLSDSGFYLCAWTQQVPLTGYTFGSGTRLTVV.

V is TRBV5-6 and J is TRBJ2-5; TCRdb gives TRBD2 as the D gene, but with no DNA this cannot be confirmed. Per germline, CDR1 SGHDT and CDR2 YYEEEE. The CDR3 runs 13 residues. There is no recorded DNA. This chain's CDR3 is CASSLRTRETQYF.

The chain couples TRBV4-2 to TRBJ1-5. Germline CDR1 and CDR2: LGHNA and YNFKEQ. The CDR3 runs 19 residues. There is no recorded DNA. The CDR3 here is CASSQAWGGALYSNQPQHF.

This rearrangement joins TRBV14 to TRBJ2-2. Germline lookup yields CDR1 SGHDN and CDR2 FVKESK. This CDR3 contains 14 residues. The DNA sequence is not available. The CDR3 protein is CASSQDDITGELFF.

The rearrangement joins TRBV6-4 to TRBJ1-1; TCRdb's D gene call, TRBD1, goes unchecked for lack of DNA. The germline V gene encodes CDR1 MRHNA and CDR2 SNTAGT. The CDR3 length is 18 residues. The record lacks a DNA sequence. CDR3 sequence: CASSGGQGAGAWVTEAFF.

The chain has TRBV28 and TRBJ2-7. In germline, CDR1 is MDHEN, CDR2 SYDVKM. The CDR3 covers 14 residues. This entry has no DNA. CDR3 protein: CASSLNSGSYEQYV.

V and J are TRBV11-1 and TRBJ2-5; TCRdb lists TRBD2, though no DNA is available to test this call. CDR1 and CDR2 (germline): SGHAT, FQDESV (reference sequence). This CDR3 comprises 15 residues. DNA is not recorded here. CDR3 loop: CASSPSAGEEETQYF.

CDR3 sequence: CASSLNLSGGQPQHF. V is TRBV28 and J is TRBJ1-5. Per germline, CDR1 MDHEN and CDR2 SYDVKM. This CDR3 is built from 15 residues. DNA is not recorded here.

The V and J genes are TRBV5-4 and TRBJ1-2; there is no DNA to check the TCRdb D call of TRBD1. The germline CDR1 and CDR2 sequences are SGHNT and YYREEE (reference sequence). This CDR3 has 14 residues. DNA is not on record. This CDR3 is CASRGTLTGYGYTF.

The chain uses TRBV5-1 and TRBJ2-3; the TCRdb call, TRBD1, lacks DNA for checking. The CDR3 is 15 residues long. The protein alone is recorded here. Germline lookup yields CDR1 SGHRS and CDR2 YFSETQ. CDR3 region: CASNRQGHFTDTQYF.